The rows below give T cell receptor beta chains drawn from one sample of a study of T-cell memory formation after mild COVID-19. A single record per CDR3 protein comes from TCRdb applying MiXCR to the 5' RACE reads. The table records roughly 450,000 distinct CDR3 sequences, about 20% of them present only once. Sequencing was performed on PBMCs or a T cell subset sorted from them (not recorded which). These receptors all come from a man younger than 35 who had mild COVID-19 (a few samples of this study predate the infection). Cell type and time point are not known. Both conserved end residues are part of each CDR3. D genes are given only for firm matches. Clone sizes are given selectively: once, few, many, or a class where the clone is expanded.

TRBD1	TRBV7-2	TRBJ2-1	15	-	CASSLRQGNYNEQFF	TGTGCCAGCAGCTTGCGACAGGGGAACTACAATGAGCAGTTCTTC
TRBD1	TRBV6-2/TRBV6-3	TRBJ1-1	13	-	CASRKQGGTEAFF	TGTGCCAGCAGGAAACAGGGGGGGACTGAAGCTTTCTTT
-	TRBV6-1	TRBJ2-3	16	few	CASSEATFRGTDTQYF	TGTGCCAGCAGTGAAGCGACCTTTCGGGGCACAGATACGCAGTATTTT
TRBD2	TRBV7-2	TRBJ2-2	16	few	CASSLLAGGDTGELFF	TGTGCCAGCAGCTTACTAGCGGGGGGCGACACCGGGGAGCTGTTTTTT
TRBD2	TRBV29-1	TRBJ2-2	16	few	CSVEDERGVGTGELFF	TGCAGCGTTGAAGATGAGCGGGGGGTAGGCACCGGGGAGCTGTTTTTT
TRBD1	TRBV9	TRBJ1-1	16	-	CASSDDRVVEYTEAFF	TGTGCCAGCAGCGACGACAGGGTGGTAGAGTACACTGAAGCTTTCTTT
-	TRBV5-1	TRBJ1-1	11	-	CASSLDNEAFF	TGCGCCAGCAGCTTGGACAATGAAGCTTTCTTT
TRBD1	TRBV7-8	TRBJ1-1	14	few	CASTPGQGTGEAFF	TGTGCCAGCACCCCCGGACAGGGAACGGGTGAAGCTTTCTTT
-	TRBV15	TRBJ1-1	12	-	CATSSIILGAFF	TGTGCCACCAGCTCCATCATCCTGGGGGCTTTCTTT
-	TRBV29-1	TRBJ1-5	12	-	CSVEDGGQPQHF	TGCAGCGTTGAAGATGGGGGGCAGCCCCAGCATTTT
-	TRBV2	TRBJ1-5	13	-	CASGQNSNQPQHF	TGTGCCAGCGGCCAGAATAGCAATCAGCCCCAGCATTTT
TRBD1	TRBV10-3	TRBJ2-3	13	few	CAIGQGAADTQYF	TGTGCCATAGGACAGGGGGCCGCAGATACGCAGTATTTT
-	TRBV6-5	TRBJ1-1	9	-	CASSYPPIF	TGTGCCAGCAGTTACCCACCCATCTTT
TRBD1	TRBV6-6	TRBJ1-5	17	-	CASRPMTGGFGNQPQHF	TGTGCCAGCAGACCCATGACAGGGGGATTTGGCAATCAGCCCCAGCATTTT
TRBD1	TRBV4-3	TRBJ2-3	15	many	CASSVTGVPTDTQYF	TGCGCCAGCAGCGTTACAGGGGTTCCAACAGATACGCAGTATTTT
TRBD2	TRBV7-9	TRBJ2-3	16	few	CASSGRAGGTLDTQYF	TGTGCCAGCAGCGGAAGAGCGGGGGGGACTTTAGATACGCAGTATTTT
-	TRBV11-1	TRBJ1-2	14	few	CASSPGGEEYGYTF	TGTGCCAGCAGCCCGGGAGGGGAGGAATATGGCTACACCTTC
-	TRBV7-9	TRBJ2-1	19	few	CASSLAVRGPLGSYNEQFF	TGTGCCAGCAGCTTAGCGGTTCGGGGACCCCTGGGTTCCTACAATGAGCAGTTCTTC
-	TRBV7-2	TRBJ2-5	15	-	CASSLLTMTDRTQYF	TGTGCCAGCAGCTTATTGACGATGACGGATCGGACCCAGTACTTC
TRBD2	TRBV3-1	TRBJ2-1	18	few	CASSLTSSGIFSYNEQFF	TGTGCCAGCAGCCTGACCAGTAGCGGGATATTCTCCTACAATGAGCAGTTCTTC
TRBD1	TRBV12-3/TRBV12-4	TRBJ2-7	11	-	CASTPGGEQYF	TGTGCCAGCACCCCAGGGGGCGAGCAGTACTTC
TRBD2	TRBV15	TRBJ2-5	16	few	CATSRGRRGGLETQYF	TGTGCCACCAGCAGGGGGCGACGGGGGGGTCTGGAGACCCAGTACTTC